The following is a T cell receptor (beta chain) sequence with its context. There are 14 residues in the CDR3. V lost 2 bases and J lost 7, with 13 bases in between. Germline V gene lookup returns CDR1 SGHDT and CDR2 YYEEEE. This sample was included in a study of blood T cell repertoires in COVID-19. Study-level background: The cDNA or gDNA used as material had been derived from T cells, B-cell-depleted T cells, or PBMCs.

The authors' processing: How many nucleated cells were present was estimated from reference gene primer amplification. Only in-frame clones appear in the TCRdb table, and some are missing; sequencing was by immunoSEQ multiplex PCR. V and J calls and clone size are those listed in that table; D and trimming were worked out from the DNA. The table has around 160,000 clones, around 85% seen once. This clonotype was sampled from a man aged 55-75 years with active or convalescent COVID-19. This chain links TRBV5-6 with TRBJ1-5, with D tentatively TRBD1 (5 bases). Sequences were obtained from peripheral blood. CDR3 in amino acids: CASSFDRSMQPQHF. CDR3 bases: TGTGCCAGCAGCTTCGACAGATCAATGCAGCCCCAGCATTTT.